This T cell receptor beta chain was recorded in a study of vaccination effects on CD4 cells after COVID-19 (dated by TCRdb to the early 2020s). Regarding the research as a whole: Participants received two doses of either the BNT162b2 or the mRNA-1273 mRNA SARS-CoV-2 vaccine. The study compared SARS-CoV-2 spike-specific CD4+ TCR repertoires before and after mRNA vaccination in COVID-19 convalescent patients and infection-naive vaccine recipients. The full study included 9 to 10 COVID-19 convalescent patients and several SARS-CoV-2-naive healthy vaccine recipients. In the study, cultures from other donors were sequenced using the Oncomine TCR Beta short-read assay on an Illumina iSeq 100. General study outcomes and caveats: Both infection-induced and vaccine-induced clones contracted markedly at late post-vaccination timepoints, which is consistent with waning T cell responses. Among healthy vaccine recipients, nearly all vaccine-induced clones were SARS-CoV-2 mono-reactive, and only 1 of 255 was cross-reactive with common cold coronaviruses. The study was limited by a small number of convalescent patients and lacked early post-infection timepoints.

Receptors were amplified or captured by the immunoSEQ multiplex PCR assay. DNA from the CD4+ T cells that had been cultured and isolated underwent TCR beta CDR3 sequencing. Per the original workflow: Non-productive TCR sequences were removed, reads were trimmed to the CDR3 region, and CDR3s of at least 7 amino acids were retained. The MANAFEST web app was used to pick out antigen-specific clonotypes by comparing their expansion in peptide wells with that in reference cultures. To count as positive, a clone had to show expansion at FDR<0.05 compared with the reference and with all other wells, an odds ratio above 5, and a frequency above 0.1% in two replicate wells. A clonotype was called cross-reactive if it was significantly expanded both in SARS-CoV-2 spike wells and in at least one common cold coronavirus spike condition. CDR3 similarity was assessed by Levenshtein distance using the stringdist R package, and unrooted trees were constructed with ape in R 3.6.1. TCRdb mirrors the immuneACCESS table, restricted to in-frame sequences. Some clones are absent from its copies; in checked studies, under half trace to an unresolved V gene, and the reason for the others is unknown. Clone size and V and J calls were adopted from that table, with D and trimming inferred from the DNA. Present in this sample are around 63,000 clones, about 71% of which were seen just once. Of the sample, 3.7% is held by the ten largest clones.

Turning to this clone: Its binding antigen is unknown. Per-nucleotide qualities are absent, and no much larger clonotype sits a single base away.

Including cysteine and phenylalanine, the CDR3 has 13 amino acids. Only the CDR3 region is kept as DNA, spanning 39 bases read in frame from base 1. From the germline V gene, CDR1 is LGHNA and CDR2 is YNFKEQ. V lost 2 bases and J lost 4 bases; the stretch between them is 8 bases long. In the ViraFEST assay, PBMC were stimulated with viral peptide pools, and antigen-specific CD4+ T cell clonotypes were then identified by expansion using TCR sequencing. After 10 days of culture, CD4+ T cells were isolated with the EasySep CD4+ T cell isolation kit. Negative nucleocapsid antibody results before and after vaccination confirmed that the healthy vaccine recipients had no prior SARS-CoV-2 infection. Two million PBMC per well were cultured with approximately 10 ug/ml peptides in IMDM containing 5% human AB serum, approximately 10 IU/ml IL-2 and gentamicin. Half of the culture medium was replaced with fresh IL-2-containing medium on days 3 and 7. Unless noted otherwise, every peptide stimulation condition was cultured in triplicate wells. PBMC were separated from whole blood using Ficoll-Paque Plus gradient centrifugation and were then either cryopreserved at -140C or used fresh. The overlapping peptide pools covered the spike proteins of SARS-CoV-2 and of the common cold coronaviruses HCoV-NL63, HCoV-OC43 and HCoV-229E. The QIAamp micro DNA kit was used to extract genomic DNA from the cultured CD4+ T cells.

This receptor chain uses TRBV4-2 and TRBJ1-2; perhaps TRBD1 is the D gene, with 6 bases matching. This TCR derives from a human donor who received a COVID-19 vaccine. The material was CD4+ T cells from PBMCs cultured with HCoV-OC43 spike peptides, obtained before COVID-19 vaccination. The cell subset or site label corresponds to: HCoV-OC43 spike overlapping peptide pool stimulation. The CDR3 is CASSQTGFYGYTF. The nucleotides read TGTGCCAGCAGCCAAACAGGGTTCTATGGCTACACCTTC.